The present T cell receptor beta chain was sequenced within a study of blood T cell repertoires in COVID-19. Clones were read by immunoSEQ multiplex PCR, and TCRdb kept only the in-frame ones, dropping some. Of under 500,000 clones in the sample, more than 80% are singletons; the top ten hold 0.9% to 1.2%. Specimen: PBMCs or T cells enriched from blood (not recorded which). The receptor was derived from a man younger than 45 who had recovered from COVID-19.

This CDR3 is CASSVVGSPGETQYF. The CDR3 nucleotides are TGTGCCAGCAGCGTAGTCGGGAGTCCTGGAGAGACCCAGTACTTC. The V gene is TRBV9, the J gene TRBJ2-5, with a weak D call TRBD2 (6 bases). Trimming left V 0 bases short and J 4 bases short, with 13 bases between. Germline CDR1 is SGDLS and CDR2 is YYNGEE. This CDR3 region has 15 residues. The full variable domain, rest sourced from reference TRBV9 and TRBJ2-5, is DSGVTQTPKHLITATGQRVTLRCSPRSGDLSVYWYQQSLDQGLQFLIQYYNGEERAKGNILERFSAQQFPDLHSELNLSSLELGDSALYFCASSVVGSPGETQYFGPGTRLLVL.